The 15 T cell receptor beta chains listed next were all sequenced from one sample in a study of T cells in Graves' hyperthyroidism and ophthalmopathy. Amplified TCR beta CDR3 regions derived from RNA transcripts. First-round RT-PCR targeting the TCR CDR3 was performed with the HTBI primer set. MiXCR, applied by TCRdb to the multiplex PCR reads, yields one record per CDR3 protein. The data contain approximately 560,000 distinct CDR3 sequences, around a sixth of them singletons. Sequences were obtained from blood. All receptors come from a woman younger than 45 with Graves' hyperthyroidism.

This clonotype was seen ten or more times. V and J are TRBV29-1 and TRBJ2-1; weak D call: TRBD1 (6 bases). CDR3 length equals 15 residues. Germline CDR1 and CDR2: SQVTM and ANQGSEA. The ends were cut back, 5 bases at V and 1 base at J, with 15 bases in the middle. CDR3 amino acids: CSVKGQWASYNEQFF. The CDR3, as DNA: TGCAGCGTTAAAGGACAGTGGGCTTCCTACAATGAGCAGTTCTTC.

This clonotype was seen at least ten times. CDR3 protein: CASSLSGVRTYEQYF. The CDR3 nucleotides read TGTGCCAGCAGTTTATCCGGGGTCCGAACCTACGAGCAGTACTTC. The chain uses TRBV27 and TRBJ2-7, with D possibly being TRBD2 (5 bases). CDR3 size: 15 residues. Germline V lookup: CDR1 MNHEY, CDR2 SMNVEV (reference sequence). V dropped 0 bases and J dropped 2 bases, with 11 bases sitting between them.

The rearrangement uses TRBV6-4 and TRBJ1-1; unclear D gene. The CDR3 has 12 residues. Germline CDR1 reads MRHNA; CDR2 reads SNTAGT. Between the trimmed V and J ends, which lost 7 bases and 2 bases, there was a span of 8 bases. The CDR3 loop is CASTLPNTEAFF. For the CDR3, the DNA is TGTGCCAGCACCCTTCCAAACACTGAAGCTTTCTTT.

This clonotype has ten or more counts. The chain employs TRBV11-3 and TRBJ1-1; D is undetermined. Germline CDR1 reads SGHNT; CDR2 reads YENEEA. There are 14 residues in the CDR3. V lost 3 bases and J 1 base, leaving 9 bases between the germline ends. CDR3 bases: TGTGCCAGCAGCTTCTCACTTGCGAACACTGAAGCTTTCTTT. Translation gives CASSFSLANTEAFF.

The chain employs TRBV5-1 and TRBJ1-2; D unresolved. From germline, CDR1 is SGHRS and CDR2 YFSETQ. The ends were cut back, 1 base at V and 4 bases at J, with 20 bases in the middle. The CDR3 sequence is 17 residues long. The CDR3 loop is CASSLPPHAVEGYGYTF. The CDR3 bases are TGCGCCAGCAGCTTGCCCCCGCACGCCGTCGAAGGCTATGGCTACACCTTC.

This clonotype was seen ten or more times. This chain uses TRBV12-3 or TRBV12-4 with TRBJ2-1; D might be TRBD1 (6 bases). This CDR3 contains 13 residues. The ends were cut back, 3 bases at V and 9 bases at J, with 12 bases in the middle. This CDR3 reads CASSFPGAVEQFF. The CDR3 DNA is TGTGCCAGCAGTTTTCCAGGGGCCGTTGAGCAGTTCTTC.

This clonotype was counted at least ten times. V and J are TRBV20-1 and TRBJ2-7; D is uncertain. The CDR3 loop spans 14 amino acids. Trimming removed 3 bases at V and 9 bases at J, with 21 bases between. CDR1 DFQATT and CDR2 SNEGSKA come from the germline V gene (reference sequence). CDR3 region: CSASQRQLPTRQYF. In DNA form, the CDR3 reads TGCAGTGCTAGTCAGCGACAACTACCTACGAGGCAGTACTTC.

Here the CDR3 DNA reads TGTGCCAGCAGTCGGTTAGCGGGAGACTTCTACAATGAGCAGTTCTTC. Protein product: CASSRLAGDFYNEQFF. The J gene is TRBJ2-1, the V gene TRBV27, with 9 bases matching TRBD2. The CDR3 consists of 16 residues. Germline CDR1 reads MNHEY; CDR2 reads SMNVEV (reference sequence). The J segment lost 3 bases and the V segment lost 5 bases, leaving 8 bases of the junction unmatched.

The chain couples TRBV12-3 or TRBV12-4 to TRBJ2-3; no clear D. This CDR3 region has 13 residues. V lost 3 bases, J lost 2 bases, and 6 bases lay in between. The CDR3 sequence: CASSFFATDTQYF. CDR3 nucleotide sequence: TGTGCCAGCAGTTTTTTTGCCACAGATACGCAGTATTTT.

This clonotype was detected ten times or more. V is TRBV9 and J is TRBJ1-2; D gene uncertain. CDR1 and CDR2 from the germline V gene are SGDLS and YYNGEE. The V end was cut by 0 bases, the J end by 2 bases, with 8 bases between. The CDR3 consists of 14 residues. For the CDR3, the DNA is TGTGCCAGCAGCGTAGGTTCCGTGAACTATGGCTACACCTTC. This translates into CASSVGSVNYGYTF.

In the case of this clonotype: A read error is possible here, since a much larger clone lies one base away. The V gene is TRBV12-3 or TRBV12-4, the J gene TRBJ2-7; 8 bases are shared with TRBD2. Trimming cost V 8 bases and J 8 bases; bases outside gene matches: 17. The CDR3 totals 15 residues. CDR3 residues: CASALKAGRGSQQYF. DNA for the CDR3: TGTGCCAGCGCTCTTAAAGCCGGGAGGGGCTCACAGCAGTACTTC.

This clonotype was counted ten times or more. This chain uses TRBV11-2 with TRBJ1-3, with no clear D. V shed 3 bases and J shed 3 bases, with 6 bases lying between them. Germline V gives CDR1 SGHAT, CDR2 FQNNGV. CDR3 length equals 13 residues. CDR3 bases: TGTGCCAGCAGCTTGGGGAATGGAAACACCATATATTTT. Translation: CASSLGNGNTIYF.

V gene TRBV20-1 combines with J gene TRBJ1-4; D is unresolved. The V gene's germline CDR1 is DFQATT and CDR2 SNEGSKA (reference sequence). The V and J ends lost 6 bases and 8 bases respectively, with 19 bases between them. The CDR3 loop spans 14 amino acids. In DNA form, the CDR3 reads TGCAGTGCCAAAAGGGCGGATACTTTGGAAAAACTGTTTTTT. This translates into CSAKRADTLEKLFF.

This clonotype was recorded a few times. J is TRBJ2-2 and V is TRBV19; the match to TRBD2 covers 10 bases. The CDR3 contains 17 residues. Germline V CDR1 and CDR2: LNHDA, SQIVND (reference sequence). J gave up 7 bases and V 6 bases, and 14 bases lay outside the gene matches. Here the CDR3 reads CASSPTSGLLVGGELFF. CDR3 in DNA: TGTGCCAGTAGCCCGACTAGCGGGTTATTAGTGGGCGGGGAGCTGTTTTTT.

In its sample, this clonotype was seen many times. The chain has TRBV18 and TRBJ2-4; TRBD2 matches 10 bases. This CDR3 is 18 amino acids long. Per germline, CDR1 KGHSH and CDR2 LQKENI. Trimming cost V 3 bases and J 0 bases; bases outside gene matches: 8. CDR3 sequence: CASSPEASGRLAKNIQYF. The CDR3 DNA reads TGTGCCAGCTCACCGGAGGCTAGCGGGAGACTAGCCAAAAACATTCAGTACTTC.